A single sample gave rise to the 21 T cell receptor beta chains below, sequenced in a study of Graves' ophthalmopathy and Graves' hyperthyroidism. Scientists amplified the TCR beta CDR3 regions from RNA transcripts. Scientists carried out first-round RT-PCR using HTBI primers and then a second-round multiplex PCR. TCRdb recomputed calls from the multiplex PCR reads with MiXCR, one row per CDR3 protein. Among roughly 220,000 distinct CDR3 sequences listed, approximately 42% were seen once. The sequencing sample was made of peripheral blood. The source is an adult man with Graves' ophthalmopathy.

V and J are TRBV9 and TRBJ2-2; 12 nucleotides align to TRBD2. This CDR3 comprises 18 residues. Per the germline V gene, CDR1 is SGDLS and CDR2 is YYNGEE. The V gene end was trimmed by 3 bases and the J gene end by 5 bases; junction bases not matched to a gene: 11. This chain's CDR3 is CASSAAPSGRARTGELFF. The CDR3 DNA reads as TGTGCCAGCAGCGCCGCCCCTAGCGGGAGGGCCAGGACCGGGGAGCTGTTTTTT.

The chain couples TRBV29-1 to TRBJ2-2, with no clear D. Trimming removed 4 bases at V and 6 bases at J, with 9 bases between. This CDR3 region has 12 residues. The V gene's germline CDR1 is SQVTM and CDR2 ANQGSEA. CDR3 in amino acids: CSVGWVSGELFF. The CDR3 coding sequence is TGCAGCGTTGGCTGGGTCTCCGGGGAGCTGTTTTTT.

The J gene is TRBJ1-2, the V gene TRBV7-6; D not certain. With 1 base removed from V and 2 bases from J, the gap between germline ends came to 14 bases. This CDR3 spans 16 amino acids. Germline V gene data show CDR1 as SGHVS and CDR2 as FNYEAQ. CDR3 loop: CASSLDLSPLNYGYTF. The CDR3 nucleotides are TGTGCCAGCAGCTTAGATCTCTCTCCTCTAAACTATGGCTACACCTTC. The whole variable domain, remainder taken from reference TRBV7-6 and TRBJ1-2, is GAGVSQSPRYKVTKRGQDVALRCDPISGHVSLYWYRQALGQGPEFLTYFNYEAQQDKSGLPNDRFSAERPEGSISTLTIQRTEQRDSAMYRCASSLDLSPLNYGYTFGSGTRLTVV.

The chain employs TRBV7-2 and TRBJ2-7; 11 nucleotides agree with TRBD1. Germline CDR1 and CDR2: SGHTA and FQGNSA. The V gene end was trimmed by 1 base and the J gene end by 3 bases; junction bases not matched to a gene: 2. This CDR3 contains 15 residues. CDR3: CASSLEGTGGYEQYF. The DNA for the CDR3 is TGTGCCAGCAGCTTAGAGGGGACAGGGGGCTACGAGCAGTACTTC.

This clonotype has a count of ten or more. The genes are TRBV29-1 and TRBJ2-5, with 7 positions matching TRBD1. Germline trimming cut 7 bases from V and 1 base from J; bases unmatched to any gene: 3. This CDR3 has 12 residues. Germline V gives CDR1 SQVTM, CDR2 ANQGSEA. The CDR3 reads CSARGFQETQYF. The CDR3 bases are TGCAGCGCCAGGGGGTTCCAAGAGACCCAGTACTTC.

This chain links TRBV14 with TRBJ1-2, with 8 bases identical to TRBD1. The V gene end was trimmed by 3 bases and the J gene end by 7 bases; junction bases not matched to a gene: 10. The CDR3 spans 15 residues. The germline gives CDR1 SGHDN, CDR2 FVKESK. The CDR3 nucleotides read TGTGCCAGCAGCCAGGATCGACAGGGGTCGTTTGGCTACACCTTC. It specifies CASSQDRQGSFGYTF.

The V gene is TRBV7-9, the J gene TRBJ2-5; 7 bases match TRBD1. The CDR3 spans 16 residues. From germline, CDR1 is SEHNR and CDR2 FQNEAQ (reference sequence). After removal of 4 bases from V and 2 bases from J, the junction contained 10 bases not matched to a gene. CDR3 amino acids: CASSSRDRNLQETQYF. The CDR3 region has the DNA TGTGCCAGCAGCTCCCGGGACAGAAATCTGCAAGAGACCCAGTACTTC.

The chain uses TRBV28 and TRBJ1-4; possibly TRBD1 for D (5 bases). Trimming took off 7 bases at V and 7 bases at J, with 13 bases between the two ends. The CDR3 runs to 13 residues. Germline V gene sequence: CDR1 MDHEN, CDR2 SYDVKM. CDR3 amino acids: CASTGGAREKLFF. CDR3 DNA sequence: TGTGCCAGCACCGGAGGGGCGCGTGAAAAACTGTTTTTT.

The chain is built from TRBV5-1 and TRBJ1-2; D is unclear. Trimming shortened V by 0 bases and J by 0 bases, and 9 bases separated the two germline ends. Germline V gene sequence: CDR1 SGHRS, CDR2 YFSETQ. The CDR3 totals 15 residues. The CDR3 loop is CASSLGQASNYGYTF. DNA of the CDR3: TGCGCCAGCAGCTTGGGGCAGGCGTCTAACTATGGCTACACCTTC.

The genes are TRBV10-3 and TRBJ1-1, with D maybe TRBD1 (6 bases). V gave up 4 bases and J gave up 0 bases, with 9 bases separating them. Per the germline V gene, CDR1 is ENHRY and CDR2 is SYGVKD. The length of the CDR3 is 14 residues. CDR3 residues: CAISGTEMNTEAFF. CDR3 DNA sequence: TGTGCCATCAGTGGGACAGAAATGAACACTGAAGCTTTCTTT.

The chain combines TRBV19 with TRBJ1-5; D might be TRBD1 (5 bases). V lost 4 bases to trimming and J lost 5 bases, with 6 bases between them. CDR3 length: 12 residues. Germline lookup yields CDR1 LNHDA and CDR2 SQIVND (reference sequence). The CDR3 sequence: CASSTGYQPQHF. The CDR3 DNA sequence: TGTGCCAGTAGTACAGGGTATCAGCCCCAGCATTTT.

The CDR3 coding sequence is TGCAGTGCGCCATATACAGGGGCCTACTCTGGGGCCAACGTCCTGACTTTC. Translating gives CSAPYTGAYSGANVLTF. The V and J genes are TRBV20-1 and TRBJ2-6, with 7 bases aligning to TRBD1. Germline assignment: CDR1 DFQATT and CDR2 SNEGSKA (reference sequence). This CDR3 is built from 17 residues. The J segment lost 0 bases and the V segment lost 6 bases, leaving 11 bases of the junction unmatched.

The rearrangement links TRBV5-1 to TRBJ1-1; 7 positions agree with TRBD1. J gave up 6 bases and V 4 bases, and 12 bases lay outside the gene matches. Germline lookup yields CDR1 SGHRS and CDR2 YFSETQ. The CDR3 consists of 15 residues. CDR3 sequence: CASSGRAGGRSEAFF. Here the CDR3 DNA reads TGCGCCAGCAGCGGGAGGGCAGGGGGTAGGTCTGAAGCTTTCTTT.

The V and J genes are TRBV7-6 and TRBJ1-4; 7 bases are a match to TRBD1. V was pared by 4 bases and J by 5 bases, with 4 bases of the junction left unmatched. The CDR3 covers 14 residues. The germline V gene encodes CDR1 SGHVS and CDR2 FNYEAQ. The CDR3, as DNA: TGTGCCAGCAGCTCCTCACAGGGGAATGAAAAACTGTTTTTT. This sequence encodes CASSSSQGNEKLFF.

This clonotype came up a few times. J is TRBJ1-1 and V is TRBV12-3 or TRBV12-4; 11 bases agree with TRBD1. Germline trimming cut 6 bases from V and 6 bases from J; bases unmatched to any gene: 9. This CDR3 has 15 amino acids. This CDR3 reads CASSQLRTGGPEAFF. The CDR3 bases are TGTGCCAGCAGCCAACTTAGGACAGGGGGCCCTGAAGCTTTCTTT.

This clonotype was counted many times. This chain joins TRBV7-8 and TRBJ1-2; unclear D gene. Trimming took off 0 bases at V and 0 bases at J, with 11 bases between the two ends. This CDR3 has 16 residues. CDR1 and CDR2 (germline): SGHVS, FQNEAQ. The chain's CDR3 is CASSLAGHTPNYGYTF. As DNA, the CDR3 is TGTGCCAGCAGCTTAGCCGGCCATACCCCTAACTATGGCTACACCTTC.

This clonotype was detected only a few times. The chain has TRBV15 and TRBJ1-1; 7 bases match TRBD1. This CDR3 is built from 16 residues. Losses at the gene ends were 0 bases for V and 1 base for J; bases not matched to a gene: 5. Germline V lookup: CDR1 LNHNV, CDR2 YYDKDF (reference sequence). The CDR3, as DNA: TGTGCCACCAGCAGAGATCCTGGGACAGCGAACACTGAAGCTTTCTTT. The encoded protein is CATSRDPGTANTEAFF.

This clonotype was seen a few times. The rearrangement joins TRBV19 to TRBJ1-3, with a weak D call TRBD1 (5 bases). The ends were cut back, 4 bases at V and 2 bases at J, with 15 bases in the middle. There are 16 residues in the CDR3. CDR1 and CDR2 (germline): LNHDA, SQIVND (reference sequence). The CDR3 coding sequence is TGTGCCAGTAGTAGAGGGACGGCCCTCACTGGAAACACCATATATTTT. Translating it yields CASSRGTALTGNTIYF.

This chain links TRBV20-1 with TRBJ1-2; the match to TRBD1 covers 8 bases. Germline V gene data show CDR1 as DFQATT and CDR2 as SNEGSKA (reference sequence). V dropped 1 base and J dropped 3; count of bases not matched to a gene: 7. The CDR3 extends over 15 amino acids. CDR3 residues: CSARGQGARDYGYTF. The DNA for the CDR3 is TGCAGTGCTAGAGGTCAGGGGGCGCGGGACTATGGCTACACCTTC.

This clonotype was seen a few times. J is TRBJ2-7 and V is TRBV29-1, with D maybe TRBD2 (5 bases). This CDR3 contains 13 residues. Germline CDR1 is SQVTM and CDR2 is ANQGSEA. Trimming stripped 6 bases from V and 3 bases from J, with 15 bases between. CDR3: CSVYTGENYEQYF. For the CDR3, the DNA is TGCAGCGTATACACCGGGGAGAACTACGAGCAGTACTTC.

The rearrangement uses TRBV29-1 and TRBJ2-2; perhaps TRBD1 as D (5 bases). V was cut by 6 bases and J by 4 bases, with 15 bases left in between. Germline-derived CDR1 and CDR2 are SQVTM and ANQGSEA. This CDR3 spans 14 amino acids. The CDR3 DNA reads as TGCAGCGTGGGTGACAGAAGGACCACCGGGGAGCTGTTTTTT. It codes for CSVGDRRTTGELFF.